This paragraph covers one TCR beta chain sequence. The antigen remains unidentified. Method: immunoSEQ multiplex PCR; TCRdb's copy keeps in-frame clones and lacks some. Of about 3,000 clones in the sample, about a quarter were seen once. The CDR3 loop spans 14 amino acids. V lost 4 bases to trimming and J lost 1 base, with 9 bases between them. Germline CDR1 is SGDLS and CDR2 is YYNGEE. This sample was taken from a study of T cells in localized non-small cell lung cancer. Whole-study findings and limits: Sequencing, confined to only one tumor region, leaves heterogeneity possible.

This clonotype was obtained from a female donor aged 60 or older with stage I lung adenocarcinoma. The sample here was lung tumor tissue, taken before any cancer treatment. This rearrangement joins TRBV9 to TRBJ2-1; possible D gene TRBD2, 7 bases. CDR3 in amino acids: CASSRGGSYNEQFF. The CDR3 DNA follows: TGTGCCAGCAGCAGGGGGGGTTCCTACAATGAGCAGTTCTTC.